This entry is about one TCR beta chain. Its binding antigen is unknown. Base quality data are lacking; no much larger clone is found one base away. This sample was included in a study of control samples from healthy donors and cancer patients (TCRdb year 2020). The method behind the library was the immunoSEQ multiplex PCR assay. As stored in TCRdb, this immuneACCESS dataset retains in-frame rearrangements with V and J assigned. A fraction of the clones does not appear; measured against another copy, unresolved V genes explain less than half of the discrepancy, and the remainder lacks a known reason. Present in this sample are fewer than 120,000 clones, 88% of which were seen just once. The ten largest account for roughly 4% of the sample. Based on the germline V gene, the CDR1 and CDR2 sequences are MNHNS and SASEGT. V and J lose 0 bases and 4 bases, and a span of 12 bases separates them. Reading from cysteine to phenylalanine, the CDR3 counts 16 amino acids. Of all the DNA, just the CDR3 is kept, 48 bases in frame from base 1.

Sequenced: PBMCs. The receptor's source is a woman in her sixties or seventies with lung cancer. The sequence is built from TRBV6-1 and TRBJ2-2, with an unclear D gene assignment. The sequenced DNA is TGTGCCAGCAGTGAAGCGAACCTCAGGTCCACCGGGGAGCTGTTTTTT. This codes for CASSEANLRSTGELFF.